This T cell receptor (beta chain) came from a study of cytomegalovirus exposure and HLA in healthy donors. Study overall: As an earlier analysis found, about 190 million T cells yielded about 120 million unique TCR beta sequences. Study-level points and caveats: TCR beta chains numbering approximately 150 were designated cytomegalovirus-associated. A link between a missense DCLRE1C variant and TCR beta V- and J-gene trimming emerged from a later analysis.

Use of 60 Vbeta and 13 Jbeta primers characterized the PCR. Assay used: immunoSEQ multiplex PCR; TCRdb lists only in-frame clones, some missing. Of about 140,000 clones in the sample, roughly 80% are singletons; the top ten hold around 3.2%. The germline V gene encodes CDR1 MNHEY and CDR2 SMNVEV (reference sequence). V was clipped by 5 bases and J by 8 bases; unmatched bases: 11. The CDR3 runs to 16 residues. Remarks on this clone: Its antigen is unknown.

The genes are TRBV27 and TRBJ2-2; 10 bases fit TRBD2. Sequencing was carried out using PBMCs. This receptor was identified in a man aged 40-50 years in good health and CMV-seronegative. The CDR3 spells CASSLLQRGGPGELFF. CDR3 bases: TGTGCCAGCAGTCTCCTCCAGCGGGGGGGCCCTGGGGAGCTGTTTTTT.